Presented here are 23 T cell receptor beta chains from one specimen sequenced in a study of cytomegalovirus exposure and HLA in healthy donors. Primers for the PCR totalled 60 Vbeta and 13 Jbeta. Measured with immunoSEQ multiplex PCR; TCRdb has only the in-frame clones, and not every one. Here the sample spans 120,000 to 150,000 clones, under 80% being singletons. The sample comprised PBMCs. Receptors were obtained from a male donor in good health and CMV-seronegative.

J is TRBJ1-2 and V is TRBV7-9; 7 nucleotides line up with TRBD1. J gave up 4 bases and V 4 bases, and 3 bases lay outside the gene matches. Germline values: CDR1 SEHNR, CDR2 FQNEAQ (reference sequence). The length of the CDR3 is 13 residues. CDR3 nucleotides: TGTGCCAGCAGCTCGGGACAGCCCTATGGCTACACCTTC. As protein: CASSSGQPYGYTF.

The CDR3 loop reads CASSLPSRGNEQYF. The CDR3 bases are TGTGCCAGCAGCTTGCCATCAAGGGGAAACGAGCAGTACTTC. The chain uses TRBV5-4 and TRBJ2-7, with D tentatively TRBD1 (5 bases). Germline V CDR1 and CDR2: SGHNT, YYREEE (reference sequence). The CDR3 contains 14 residues. Trimming took 1 base from V and 5 from J, leaving 13 bases between them.

Remarks on this clone: At one boundary the junction diverges from the germline segment, which might be a read error. At the DNA level, this CDR3 is encoded by other sequences in the same sample as well. The V call is TRBV19, the J call TRBJ2-7; TRBD2 agrees at 8 bases. Germline V CDR1 and CDR2: LNHDA, SQIVND (reference sequence). CDR3 length: 14 residues. CDR3 sequence: CASSIPGLVYEQYF. The CDR3 coding sequence is TGTGCCAGCAGTATACCGGGACTAGTCTACGAGCAGTACTTC.

This CDR3 reads CASSRPGDRVGQYF. In DNA form, the CDR3 reads TGTGCCAGCAGTAGACCCGGGGACAGGGTCGGGCAGTACTTC. The chain recombines TRBV27 with TRBJ2-7; TRBD1 agrees at 9 bases. The CDR3 is made up of 14 amino acids. The junction had 11 bases not matched to a gene; V was cut back by 5 bases and J by 9 bases. Germline CDR1 MNHEY, CDR2 SMNVEV (reference sequence).

This clone was counted once. The rearrangement joins TRBV6-5 to TRBJ2-6; D ambiguous. This CDR3 comprises 15 residues. The ends were cut back, 2 bases at V and 0 bases at J, with 5 bases in the middle. Per the germline V gene, CDR1 is MNHEY and CDR2 is SVGAGI. CDR3 region: CASSYDFSGANVLTF. The DNA for the CDR3 is TGTGCCAGCAGTTACGACTTCTCTGGGGCCAACGTCCTGACTTTC.

This clone showed up just a few times. This chain uses TRBV29-1 with TRBJ1-2; TRBD1 is a possible D gene (5 bases). The germline V gene has CDR1 SQVTM and CDR2 ANQGSEA. CDR3 length: 12 residues. V shed 6 bases and J shed 5 bases, with 13 bases lying between them. The CDR3 coding sequence is TGCAGCGTGGCAGACAGCGCTTATGGCTACACCTTC. Residues: CSVADSAYGYTF. Full variable domain (rest looked up from reference TRBV29-1 and TRBJ1-2): SAVISQKPSRDICQRGTSLTIQCQVDSQVTMMFWYRQQPGQSLTLIATANQGSEATYESGFVIDKFPISRPNLTFSTLTVSNMSPEDSSIYLCSVADSAYGYTFGSGTRLTVV.

The gene calls are TRBV5-4 and TRBJ2-4, with 8 bases aligning to TRBD2. The V gene's germline CDR1 is SGHNT and CDR2 YYREEE (reference sequence). The CDR3 length is 19 residues. Trimming took 1 base from V and 0 from J; bases not matched to a gene: 12. The CDR3 nucleotides read TGTGCCAGCAGCTTGTGGCGGGGGGTTCTTGAGTTAGCCAAAAACATTCAGTACTTC. Its translation is CASSLWRGVLELAKNIQYF. The full variable domain, completed using reference TRBV5-4 and TRBJ2-4, is ETGVTQSPTHLIKTRGQQVTLRCSSQSGHNTVSWYQQALGQGPQFIFQYYREEENGRGNFPPRFSGLQFPNYSSELNVNALELDDSALYLCASSLWRGVLELAKNIQYFGAGTRLSVL.

The J gene is TRBJ2-4, the V gene TRBV15; TRBD2 matches 15 bases. The CDR3 spans 21 residues. Germline trimming cut 1 base from V and 1 base from J; bases unmatched to any gene: 11. Germline CDR1 LNHNV, CDR2 YYDKDF (reference sequence). CDR3 residues: CATSRAFGLAGGSWAKNIQYF. In DNA, the CDR3 is TGTGCCACCAGCAGAGCCTTCGGACTAGCGGGGGGGTCATGGGCCAAAAACATTCAGTACTTC.

This chain links TRBV13 with TRBJ2-5, with 7 positions matching TRBD1. Trimming took 3 bases from V and 2 from J; bases not matched to a gene: 9. The CDR3 is 16 amino acids. The germline V gene has CDR1 PRHDT and CDR2 FYEKMQ (reference sequence). In DNA, the CDR3 is TGTGCCAGCAGCTTCCGGGACAGAGGTGTTCAAGAGACCCAGTACTTC. As protein: CASSFRDRGVQETQYF.

V gene TRBV28 combines with J gene TRBJ2-1; 7 nucleotides agree with TRBD2. The CDR3 spans 14 residues. Looked up from germline, CDR1 is MDHEN and CDR2 is SYDVKM. Trimming removed 6 bases from V and 4 bases from J; junction bases left unmatched: 6. Here the CDR3 reads CASRPPGGYNEQFF. The CDR3 coding sequence is TGTGCCAGCAGACCTCCGGGGGGTTACAATGAGCAGTTCTTC.

The V call is TRBV21-1, the J call TRBJ1-1; the table gives TRBD1 as D, unverified against the DNA. TRBV21-1 is reported as a pseudogene. CDR3 length equals 13 residues. The CDR3 region is CASSPQSFTEAFF. The DNA for the CDR3 is TGTGCCAGCAGCCCCCAGTCTTTTACTGAAGCTTTCTTT.

The V call is TRBV6-5, the J call TRBJ1-2, with D uncertain. Trimming took 0 bases from V and 8 from J, leaving 13 bases between them. Germline V lookup: CDR1 MNHEY, CDR2 SVGAGI. The CDR3 contains 14 residues. In DNA, the CDR3 is TGTGCCAGCAGTTACTCGTCGTCGCTGGGCGGCTACACCTTC. Its protein product is CASSYSSSLGGYTF.

This rearrangement joins TRBV27 to TRBJ2-7; weak D call: TRBD1 (6 bases). V dropped 3 bases and J dropped 5 bases, with 11 bases sitting between them. Germline CDR1 MNHEY, CDR2 SMNVEV (reference sequence). There are 13 residues in the CDR3. CDR3 loop: CASSFSGTNEQYF. In nucleotides, the CDR3 is TGTGCCAGCAGTTTCTCCGGGACAAACGAGCAGTACTTC.

V and J are TRBV5-5 and TRBJ1-5, with D possibly TRBD1 on 5 matching bases. Germline CDR1 SGHKS, CDR2 YYEKEE (reference sequence). The germline V and J ends were trimmed by 4 bases and 5 bases, with 16 bases remaining between them. CDR3 length: 15 residues. The CDR3 nucleotides read TGTGCCAGCAGCCCTCAAGTCGGGGGTTATCAGCCCCAGCATTTT. Protein sequence: CASSPQVGGYQPQHF.

The V gene is TRBV19, the J gene TRBJ1-4; possible D gene TRBD1, 5 bases. The V end lost 8 bases, the J end lost 2 bases, and 9 bases lay between the germline ends. The CDR3 is made up of 13 amino acids. Germline CDR1 and CDR2: LNHDA and SQIVND (reference sequence). CDR3 protein: CASLGQTNEKLFF. DNA for the CDR3: TGTGCCAGTTTGGGGCAGACTAATGAAAAACTGTTTTTT.

V usage is TRBV7-8 and J usage is TRBJ1-5; no firm D call. CDR1 is SGHVS and CDR2 is FQNEAQ in the germline V gene. The CDR3 spans 12 residues. Trimming left V 2 bases short and J 6 bases short, with 5 bases between. Here the CDR3 DNA reads TGTGCCAGCAGCTTATCTACTCAGCCCCAGCATTTT. Encoded protein: CASSLSTQPQHF.

The chain uses TRBV5-6 and TRBJ2-5; 8 bases line up with TRBD1. TRBJ2-7 matches the DNA end more closely, so the J call is doubtful. Germline V lookup: CDR1 SGHDT, CDR2 YYEEEE. CDR3 length: 15 residues. In DNA form, the CDR3 reads TGTGCCAGTGACATCGGAGGGACAGGTTCCTACGAGCAGTACTTC. This encodes CASDIGGTGSYEQYF.

This clone appeared once. The chain recombines TRBV5-7 with TRBJ1-5; D not certain. TRBV5-7 is reported as an ORF; its role is uncertain. V was trimmed by 2 bases and J by 3 bases, leaving 12 bases between them. CDR3 size: 15 residues. Written as DNA, the CDR3 is TGTGCCAGCAGCTTCTTTGGGCCACCCAATCAGCCCCAGCATTTT. Its translation: CASSFFGPPNQPQHF.

The chain recombines TRBV6-5 with TRBJ2-7, with 8 bases identical to TRBD1. CDR3 length: 15 residues. The V gene end was trimmed by 6 bases and the J gene end by 4 bases; junction bases not matched to a gene: 11. Germline CDR1 reads MNHEY; CDR2 reads SVGAGI. The CDR3 coding sequence is TGTGCCAGCAGCCTCCGCGGACAGGGTGTGTACGAGCAGTACTTC. Translating gives CASSLRGQGVYEQYF.

J is TRBJ1-2 and V is TRBV6-6, with 9 bases identical to TRBD1. This CDR3 contains 16 residues. The germline CDR1 and CDR2 sequences are MNHNY and SVGAGI (reference sequence). Losses at the gene ends were 5 bases for V and 4 bases for J; bases not matched to a gene: 11. CDR3 nucleotides: TGTGCCAGCAGTATGGGACAGGGTCCCCTAGGCTATGGCTACACCTTC. Translation gives CASSMGQGPLGYGYTF.

The rearrangement uses TRBV7-2 and TRBJ2-7; the D gene is possibly TRBD1 (8 bases). Germline V gene lookup returns CDR1 SGHTA and CDR2 FQGNSA. Trimming removed 1 base from V and 3 bases from J, with 10 bases in between. CDR3 length equals 14 residues. As DNA, the CDR3 is TGTGCCAGCAGCTTAGACAGGGGGGGCTACGAGCAGTACTTC. Protein product: CASSLDRGGYEQYF.

Notes on this clone: One end of the junction fails to match germline, which may point to a read error. V is TRBV7-7 and J is TRBJ2-3; 10 bases are a match to TRBD2. Germline assignment: CDR1 SSHAT and CDR2 FNYEAQ (reference sequence). The length of the CDR3 is 15 residues. CDR3 amino acids: CASSLSGGQPDTQYF. CDR3 nucleotide sequence: TGTGCTAGCAGCCTTAGCGGGGGGCAGCCAGATACGCAGTATTTT.

The rearrangement uses TRBV6-1 and TRBJ2-7, with a weak D call TRBD1 (5 bases). The CDR3 is 15 residues long. The germline V and J ends were trimmed by 4 bases and 0 bases, with 13 bases remaining between them. Germline V gene data show CDR1 as MNHNS and CDR2 as SASEGT. CDR3 DNA sequence: TGTGCCAGCAGTGCCCCGGACACGCACTCCTACGAGCAGTACTTC. Its protein product is CASSAPDTHSYEQYF.